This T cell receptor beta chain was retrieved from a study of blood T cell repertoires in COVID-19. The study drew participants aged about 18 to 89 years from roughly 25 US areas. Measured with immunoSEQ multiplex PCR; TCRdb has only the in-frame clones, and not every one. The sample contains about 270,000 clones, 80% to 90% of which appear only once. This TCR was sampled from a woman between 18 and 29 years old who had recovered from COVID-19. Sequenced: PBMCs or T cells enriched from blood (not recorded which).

The CDR3 here is CATTEDQGRLTEAFF. For the CDR3, the DNA is TGTGCCACTACCGAAGATCAGGGAAGGCTGACTGAAGCTTTCTTT. V gene TRBV10-3 combines with J gene TRBJ1-1, with D possibly TRBD1 on 5 matching bases. Trimming removed 10 bases from V and 5 bases from J, with 23 bases in between. The CDR3 totals 15 residues. From germline, CDR1 is ENHRY and CDR2 SYGVKD.